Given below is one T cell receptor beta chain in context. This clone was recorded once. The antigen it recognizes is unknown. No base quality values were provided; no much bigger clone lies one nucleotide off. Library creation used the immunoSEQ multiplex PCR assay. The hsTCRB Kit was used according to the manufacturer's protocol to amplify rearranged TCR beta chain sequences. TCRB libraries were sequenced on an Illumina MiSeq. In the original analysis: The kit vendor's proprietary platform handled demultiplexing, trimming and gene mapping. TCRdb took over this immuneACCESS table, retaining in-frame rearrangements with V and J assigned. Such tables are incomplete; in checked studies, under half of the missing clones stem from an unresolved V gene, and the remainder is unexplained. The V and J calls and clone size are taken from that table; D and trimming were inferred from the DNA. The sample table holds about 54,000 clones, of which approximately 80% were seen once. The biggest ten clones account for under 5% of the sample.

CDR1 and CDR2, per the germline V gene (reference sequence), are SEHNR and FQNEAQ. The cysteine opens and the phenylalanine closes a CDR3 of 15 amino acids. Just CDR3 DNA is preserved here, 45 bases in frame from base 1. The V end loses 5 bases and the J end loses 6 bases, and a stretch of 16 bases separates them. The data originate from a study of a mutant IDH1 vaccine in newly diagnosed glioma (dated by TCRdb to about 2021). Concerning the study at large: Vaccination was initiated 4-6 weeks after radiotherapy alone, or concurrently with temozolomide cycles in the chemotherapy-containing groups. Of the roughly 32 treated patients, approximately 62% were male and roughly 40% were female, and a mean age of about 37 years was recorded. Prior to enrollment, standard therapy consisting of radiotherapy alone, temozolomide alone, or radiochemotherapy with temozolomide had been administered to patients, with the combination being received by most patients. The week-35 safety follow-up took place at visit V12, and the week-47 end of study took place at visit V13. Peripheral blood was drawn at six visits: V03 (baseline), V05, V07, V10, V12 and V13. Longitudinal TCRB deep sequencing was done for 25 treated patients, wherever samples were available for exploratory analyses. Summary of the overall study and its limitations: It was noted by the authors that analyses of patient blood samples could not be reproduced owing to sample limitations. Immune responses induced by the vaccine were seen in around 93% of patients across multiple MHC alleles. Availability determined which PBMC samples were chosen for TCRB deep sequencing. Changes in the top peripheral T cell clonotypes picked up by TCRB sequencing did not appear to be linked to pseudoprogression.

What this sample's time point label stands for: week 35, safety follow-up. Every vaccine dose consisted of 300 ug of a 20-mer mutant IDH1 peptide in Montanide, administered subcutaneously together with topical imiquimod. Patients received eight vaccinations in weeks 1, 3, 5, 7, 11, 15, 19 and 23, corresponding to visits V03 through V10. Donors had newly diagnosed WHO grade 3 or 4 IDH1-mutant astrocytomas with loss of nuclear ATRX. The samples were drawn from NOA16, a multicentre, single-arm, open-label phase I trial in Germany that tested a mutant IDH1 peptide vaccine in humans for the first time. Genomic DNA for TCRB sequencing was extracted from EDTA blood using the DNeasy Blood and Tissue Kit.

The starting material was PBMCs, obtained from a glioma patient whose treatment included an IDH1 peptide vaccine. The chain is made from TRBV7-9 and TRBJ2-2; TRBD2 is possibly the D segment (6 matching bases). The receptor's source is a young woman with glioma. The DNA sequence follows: TGTGCCAGCAGCCGGCGACTAGAGGGGTCCGGGGAGCTGTTTTTT. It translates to CASSRRLEGSGELFF.